This TCR beta chain was sequenced for a study of graft-versus-host responses after intestinal transplantation. The table lists this clone with a few counts. Its matching antigen is unknown. Trimming cost V 4 bases and J 2 bases, with 9 bases left between them. CDR3 length equals 13 residues. Germline V lookup: CDR1 SGHAT, CDR2 FQNNGV. Regarding the study as a whole: Researchers found GvH clones in recipient marrow, and some showed up first in ileum or blood. Patients who carried graft-donor T cell macrochimerism also had high graft-versus-host to host-versus-graft clonal ratios in their allografts. Among circulating GvH clones, peak levels were associated with early post-transplant declines in HvG clones.

Assay: immunoSEQ multiplex PCR; the TCRdb copy retains only in-frame clones and omits some. The table lists over 90,000 clones, roughly 93% of them singletons. This TCR derives from a human donor who received an intestinal transplant. The sample here was unstimulated CD8+ T cells sorted from spleen or lymph node cells, taken before intestinal transplant. J is TRBJ2-7 and V is TRBV11-2; D remains ambiguous. The CDR3 reads CASSSGTPYEQYF. Here the CDR3 DNA reads TGTGCCAGCAGCTCGGGTACCCCCTACGAGCAGTACTTC.